One sample yielded the 10 T cell receptor beta chains listed below, sequenced in a study of beta chain features in type 1 diabetes. No antigen has been identified for these receptors. General study findings and limits: Among patients with Type 1 diabetes, TCRB CDR3s were moderately but significantly shorter in every one of the four CD4+ subsets.

TCRB transcripts that were expressed got sequenced, as all of the isolated RNA had been reverse transcribed. The data were produced by immunoSEQ multiplex PCR, yet TCRdb's version contains in-frame clones alone and is incomplete. The sample lists hundreds of thousands of clones, more than 12% occurring once. Sequenced input: naive CD4+ T cells from blood. The receptors derive from a man between 18 and 35 years old with type 1 diabetes.

There are many counts of this clone. This rearrangement joins TRBV29-1 to TRBJ1-5; D is ambiguous. V lost 6 bases, J lost 9 bases, and 21 bases lay in between. The V gene's germline CDR1 is SQVTM and CDR2 ANQGSEA. CDR3 length equals 14 residues. CDR3 coding DNA: TGCAGCGTCCGCTTTAACAGTGGTGATGGGCCCCAGCATTTT. Translation gives CSVRFNSGDGPQHF.

The chain couples TRBV29-1 to TRBJ2-5; the match to TRBD2 covers 10 bases. Looked up from germline, CDR1 is SQVTM and CDR2 is ANQGSEA. V dropped 6 bases and J dropped 2; count of bases not matched to a gene: 3. The CDR3 loop spans 13 amino acids. The CDR3 DNA is TGCAGCGTGGGGACTAGCGCGCAAGAGACCCAGTACTTC. Residues: CSVGTSAQETQYF.

This chain joins TRBV30 and TRBJ2-7, with D perhaps matching TRBD1 (6 bases). This CDR3 has 13 residues. V dropped 0 bases and J dropped 6 bases, with 12 bases sitting between them. The germline CDR1 and CDR2 sequences are GTSNPN and SVGIG (reference sequence). The CDR3 spells CAWSVLGAGEQYF. For the CDR3, the DNA is TGTGCCTGGAGTGTACTGGGGGCCGGCGAGCAGTACTTC.

This clone was found a few times. The chain combines TRBV14 with TRBJ2-5, with a weak D call TRBD1 (6 bases). The DNA end is more similar to TRBJ2-7, so the J call may be wrong. This CDR3 comprises 13 residues. Per germline, CDR1 SGHDN and CDR2 FVKESK. CDR3 DNA sequence: TGTGCCAGCAGCCGCACAGGGTCCTACGAGCAGTACTTC. Translating it yields CASSRTGSYEQYF.

In its sample, this clone was seen a few times. J is TRBJ2-5 and V is TRBV21-1; whether TRBD2, the table's D call, matches the DNA was not checked. TRBV21-1 is flagged as a pseudogene. This CDR3 is 14 amino acids long. This CDR3 is CASSKGGSGETQYF. Here the CDR3 DNA reads TGTGCCAGCAGCAAAGGGGGTTCGGGGGAGACCCAGTACTTC.

This clone was detected a few times. The V gene is TRBV18, the J gene TRBJ2-3, with TRBD2 identical over 10 bases. The CDR3 sequence is 16 residues long. The V gene's germline CDR1 is KGHSH and CDR2 LQKENI. V gave up 1 base and J gave up 1 base; unmatched junction bases: 2. The CDR3 region has the DNA TGTGCCAGCTCACCACAGAGCGGGAGGGGCACAGATACGCAGTATTTT. It yields the protein CASSPQSGRGTDTQYF.

V is TRBV11-2 and J is TRBJ2-1; 11 nucleotides match TRBD2. Trimming took 1 base from V and 5 from J; bases not matched to a gene: 4. The CDR3 is 16 amino acids. Germline V gives CDR1 SGHAT, CDR2 FQNNGV. The CDR3 loop is CASSLVGTSGNNEQFF. CDR3 in DNA: TGTGCCAGCAGCTTAGTAGGGACTAGCGGAAACAATGAGCAGTTCTTC.

As to this clone: This CDR3 is also generated by other DNA sequences in the sample. The J gene is TRBJ2-5, the V gene TRBV30; no clear D. Germline V gene sequence: CDR1 GTSNPN, CDR2 SVGIG (reference sequence). The CDR3 extends over 11 amino acids. V shed 0 bases and J shed 6 bases, with 5 bases lying between them. CDR3 loop: CAWSVRKTQYF. In DNA form, the CDR3 reads TGTGCCTGGAGTGTTCGGAAGACCCAGTACTTC.

The chain uses TRBV5-4 and TRBJ2-4, with TRBD1 identical over 7 bases. The CDR3 runs 14 residues. Trimming removed 4 bases from V and 2 bases from J; junction bases left unmatched: 3. The germline V gene has CDR1 SGHNT and CDR2 YYREEE (reference sequence). The CDR3 here is CASSPTGSKNIQYF. For the CDR3, the DNA is TGTGCCAGCAGCCCGACAGGGTCCAAAAACATTCAGTACTTC. Filled out from reference TRBV5-4 and TRBJ2-4, the complete variable domain reads ETGVTQSPTHLIKTRGQQVTLRCSSQSGHNTVSWYQQALGQGPQFIFQYYREEENGRGNFPPRFSGLQFPNYSSELNVNALELDDSALYLCASSPTGSKNIQYFGAGTRLSVL.

The V gene is TRBV18, the J gene TRBJ1-2, with 8 bases that match TRBD1. Looked up from germline, CDR1 is KGHSH and CDR2 is LQKENI. With 3 bases clipped from V and 3 bases from J, the junction kept 3 bases outside the gene matches. This CDR3 spans 14 amino acids. The DNA for the CDR3 is TGTGCCAGCTCACCCACGGACAGGGACTATGGCTACACCTTC. This codes for CASSPTDRDYGYTF.